The next 11 T cell receptor beta chains were all read from a single sample in a study of cytomegalovirus exposure and HLA in healthy donors. PCR employed 60 Vbeta and 13 Jbeta primers. Assay: immunoSEQ multiplex PCR; the TCRdb copy retains only in-frame clones and omits some. Here the sample spans about 150,000 clones, roughly 77% being singletons. Sequenced input: PBMCs. Receptor source: a woman aged 50 to 60 in good health and CMV-seropositive.

DNA for the CDR3: TGCGCCAGCAGCTTGGACAGGGTCGGCTACAATGAGCAGTTCTTC. Its translation is CASSLDRVGYNEQFF. The rearrangement joins TRBV5-1 to TRBJ2-1; perhaps TRBD1 as D (6 bases). The length of the CDR3 is 15 residues. Germline V gives CDR1 SGHRS, CDR2 YFSETQ. Trimming cost V 0 bases and J 3 bases, with 10 bases left between them.

The chain joins TRBV11-2 to TRBJ2-7; D gene ambiguous. Trimming cost V 1 base and J 0 bases, with 7 bases left between them. CDR1 SGHAT and CDR2 FQNNGV come from the germline V gene. The CDR3 contains 14 residues. This CDR3 is CASSLGPRSYEQYF. The CDR3 DNA sequence: TGTGCCAGCAGCTTAGGTCCCCGCTCCTACGAGCAGTACTTC.

Points on this clone: Relative to the germline gene, one junction end is altered; a read error may explain this. The chain joins TRBV2 to TRBJ2-7, with 9 positions matching TRBD2. Germline values: CDR1 SNHLY, CDR2 FYNNEI. The CDR3 is 12 residues long. CDR3 sequence: CASRGTGTSPFF. The CDR3 DNA reads as TGTGCCAGCAGAGGAACCGGGACTAGCCCTTTCTTC.

V usage is TRBV28 and J usage is TRBJ2-5; D may be TRBD2 (6 bases). The CDR3 totals 15 residues. V gave up 2 bases and J gave up 4 bases, with 14 bases separating them. CDR1 and CDR2 from the germline V gene are MDHEN and SYDVKM. CDR3 residues: CASSLAGTWGETQYF. The DNA of the CDR3 is TGTGCCAGCAGTTTAGCCGGGACTTGGGGAGAGACCCAGTACTTC.

This clone was seen only once. This chain uses TRBV6-6 with TRBJ1-1; weak D call: TRBD1 (5 bases). Trimming left V 6 bases short and J 8 bases short, with 13 bases between. This CDR3 is 12 amino acids long. CDR1 is MNHNY and CDR2 is SVGAGI in the germline V gene (reference sequence). The CDR3 DNA reads as TGTGCCAGCAGGTGGACATCAGCAGAAGCTTTCTTT. Encoded protein: CASRWTSAEAFF.

CDR3 nucleotides: TGTGCCAGCAGCCAGTCGGAACTAGCGGTGTCGCAGTTCTTC. It translates to CASSQSELAVSQFF. V and J are TRBV7-9 and TRBJ2-1; 8 nucleotides agree with TRBD2. V shed 5 bases and J 12 bases; nucleotides not matched to a gene: 12. Germline V lookup: CDR1 SEHNR, CDR2 FQNEAQ (reference sequence). The CDR3 covers 14 residues. Complete variable domain (other parts from reference TRBV7-9 and TRBJ2-1): DTGVSQNPRHKITKRGQNVTFRCDPISEHNRLYWYRQTLGQGPEFLTYFQNEAQLEKSRLLSDRFSAERPKGSFSTLEIQRTEQGDSAMYLCASSQSELAVSQFFGPGTRLTVL.

This clone was detected only a few times. The CDR3: CASSFSSGVYNEQFF. Here the CDR3 DNA reads TGTGCCAGCAGCTTCTCTAGCGGGGTCTACAATGAGCAGTTCTTC. The chain is built from TRBV7-2 and TRBJ2-1, with TRBD2 matching 9 bases. The junction had 3 bases not matched to a gene; V was cut back by 3 bases and J by 3 bases. This CDR3 contains 15 residues. CDR1 SGHTA and CDR2 FQGNSA come from the germline V gene.

The rearrangement joins TRBV21-1 to TRBJ2-7; whether TRBD2, the table's D call, matches the DNA was not checked. TRBV21-1 is noted as a pseudogene. The CDR3 has 11 amino acids. CDR3 region: CASNSSYEQYF. The CDR3 nucleotides are TGTGCCAGCAATAGCTCCTACGAGCAGTACTTC.

The J gene is TRBJ2-7, the V gene TRBV9, with 10 positions matching TRBD1. There are 16 residues in the CDR3. With V trimmed by 0 bases and J by 5 bases, 8 bases remained unmatched. Germline assignment: CDR1 SGDLS and CDR2 YYNGEE. The DNA for the CDR3 is TGTGCCAGCAGCGTAGCCATCGGACAGGGGGATGACGAGCAGTACTTC. Its protein is CASSVAIGQGDDEQYF.

This chain links TRBV7-3 with TRBJ2-6; TRBD2 is a possible D gene (6 bases). In germline, CDR1 is SGHTA, CDR2 FQGTGA. The CDR3 covers 14 residues. Trimming shortened V by 8 bases and J by 2 bases, and 10 bases separated the two germline ends. The DNA for the CDR3 is TGTGCCAGCCAGAGCGGGCCTGGGGCCAACGTCCTGACTTTC. As protein: CASQSGPGANVLTF.

The chain employs TRBV29-1 and TRBJ1-2; 12 nucleotides agree with TRBD1. Germline V CDR1 and CDR2: SQVTM, ANQGSEA. Unmatched junction bases numbered 8, after V lost 5 bases and J lost 4 bases. The CDR3 contains 15 residues. In DNA form, the CDR3 reads TGCAGCGTTTCACGCCGGGACAGGGGGCCCTATGGCTACACCTTC. Encoded protein: CSVSRRDRGPYGYTF.